The next 15 T cell receptor beta chains were all read from a single sample in a study of post-analysis software for immune sequencing data. cDNA libraries for TCR beta contained unique molecular identifiers. TCRdb independently ran MiXCR on the PCR reads; one entry per CDR3 protein. The sample includes about 620,000 distinct CDR3 sequences, 44% of them seen just once. These receptors have no known antigen. Study conclusions and caveats: Patients showed TRBV5-6, TRBV5-1 and TRBV20-1 among five TRBV segments more frequent than in controls.

Material: blood. The receptors here all came from a girl aged 5 to 17 with multiple sclerosis.

This clonotype was found a few times. The gene calls are TRBV12-3 or TRBV12-4 and TRBJ2-6; D not certain. Trimming pared 2 bases from V and 0 bases from J, leaving 5 bases between. This CDR3 has 15 amino acids. CDR3 sequence reads: CASSLTNSGANVLTF. The CDR3, as DNA: TGTGCCAGCAGTTTAACCAACTCTGGGGCCAACGTCCTGACTTTC.

This chain joins TRBV4-1 and TRBJ2-7; a weak D match, TRBD1 (6 bases). Per the germline V gene, CDR1 is MGHRA and CDR2 is YSYEKL. There are 13 residues in the CDR3. V lost 1 base and J 5 bases, leaving 9 bases between the germline ends. This chain's CDR3 is CASSQGGLDEQYF. The CDR3 nucleotides are TGCGCCAGCAGCCAAGGGGGGCTGGACGAGCAGTACTTC.

The V call is TRBV20-1, the J call TRBJ2-7; TRBD1 is a possible D gene (6 bases). The better agreement between TRBJ2-5 and the DNA end casts doubt on the J call. Germline CDR1 is DFQATT and CDR2 is SNEGSKA (reference sequence). The CDR3 length is 12 residues. The CDR3 DNA reads TGCAGCCTACAGGGACGTTCGGAGACCCAGTACTTC. It translates to CSLQGRSETQYF.

At least ten counts were recorded for this clonotype. V is TRBV12-3 or TRBV12-4 and J is TRBJ2-5; D gene unclear. Trimming shortened V by 5 bases and J by 4 bases, and 8 bases separated the two germline ends. The CDR3 spans 12 residues. The CDR3 here is CASSRRGETQYF. CDR3 in DNA: TGTGCCAGCAGTCGTCGCGGAGAGACCCAGTACTTC.

The chain joins TRBV5-5 to TRBJ2-1; D gene unclear. CDR3 length: 12 residues. V was trimmed by 2 bases and J by 7 bases, leaving 7 bases between them. Germline V gene data show CDR1 as SGHKS and CDR2 as YYEKEE (reference sequence). The CDR3 sequence: CASSFSDNEQFF. The CDR3 nucleotides are TGTGCCAGCAGCTTCTCCGATAATGAGCAGTTCTTC.

The chain has TRBV5-1 and TRBJ1-5; no clear D gene. CDR3 length: 15 residues. The germline V and J ends were trimmed by 6 bases and 2 bases, with 15 bases remaining between them. Germline-derived CDR1 and CDR2 are SGHRS and YFSETQ. CDR3 residues: CASISNRGGNQPQHF. In nucleotides, the CDR3 is TGCGCCAGCATCTCGAACCGTGGCGGCAATCAGCCCCAGCATTTT.

Comments on this clonotype: Relative to the germline gene, one junction end is altered; a read error may explain this. The V and J genes are TRBV6-5 and TRBJ1-1; D unclear. The germline V gene encodes CDR1 MNHEY and CDR2 SVGAGI. This CDR3 has 15 amino acids. CDR3: CASSYPSQEGTGAFF. CDR3 sequence (DNA): TGTGCCAGCAGCTACCCCAGTCAGGAAGGAACTGGAGCTTTCTTT.

The chain links TRBV20-1 to TRBJ2-1; a possible D gene is TRBD2 (6 bases). Germline CDR1 reads DFQATT; CDR2 reads SNEGSKA (reference sequence). The V end lost 6 bases, the J end lost 9 bases, and 18 bases lay between the germline ends. The CDR3 has 13 amino acids. The CDR3 loop is CSAVRGTWGEQFF. The CDR3 bases are TGCAGTGCCGTTCGCGGGACCTGGGGTGAGCAGTTCTTC.

This clonotype came up a few times. The V and J genes are TRBV15 and TRBJ2-7; no reliable D call. The CDR3 length is 14 residues. Germline-derived CDR1 and CDR2 are LNHNV and YYDKDF (reference sequence). V dropped 6 bases and J dropped 0 bases, with 12 bases sitting between them. CDR3 sequence (DNA): TGTGCCACCAGGGAAGCCACCCTCTCCTACGAGCAGTACTTC. Amino acid sequence: CATREATLSYEQYF.

This clonotype was counted a single time. V and J are TRBV12-3 or TRBV12-4 and TRBJ2-7; D is perhaps TRBD2 (6 bases). CDR3 size: 14 residues. V lost 2 bases and J 5 bases, leaving 13 bases between the germline ends. The DNA of the CDR3 is TGTGCCAGCAGTTTACCCGGGAGTGTAAACGAGCAGTACTTC. It yields the protein CASSLPGSVNEQYF.

The chain has TRBV5-1 and TRBJ2-1, with 9 bases fitting TRBD2. The closer fit of TRBJ2-7 to the DNA end suggests the J call may be wrong. Looked up from germline, CDR1 is SGHRS and CDR2 is YFSETQ. The CDR3 length is 15 residues. The CDR3 DNA is TGCGCCAGCAGCTTGGAGACTAGCGGCTACAATGAGCAGTACTTC. Amino acid sequence: CASSLETSGYNEQYF.

The sample holds a few counts of this clonotype. The chain couples TRBV11-2 to TRBJ1-2; D gene unclear. CDR3 length equals 15 residues. Germline loops: CDR1 SGHAT, CDR2 FQNNGV. Trimming took 6 bases from V and 8 from J, leaving 22 bases between them. The CDR3 sequence: CASRSRRTLERGYTF. As DNA, the CDR3 is TGTGCCAGCAGATCTAGAAGGACGCTCGAGCGGGGCTACACCTTC.

The chain links TRBV7-2 to TRBJ2-5; D is perhaps TRBD2 (6 bases). The end of the DNA fits TRBJ2-7 better, so the J call may be wrong. The CDR3 runs 14 residues. Looked up from germline, CDR1 is SGHTA and CDR2 is FQGNSA. The CDR3 here is CASSLGRALNEQYF. CDR3 sequence (DNA): TGTGCCAGCAGCTTAGGGAGGGCCCTCAACGAGCAGTACTTC.

The rearrangement links TRBV3-1 to TRBJ2-1; 10 nucleotides agree with TRBD2. V was clipped by 4 bases and J by 6 bases; unmatched bases: 9. Germline V gene data show CDR1 as LGHDT and CDR2 as YNNKEL (reference sequence). The CDR3 has 16 residues. Here the CDR3 reads CASSPFYSGGTNEQFF. DNA of the CDR3: TGTGCCAGCAGCCCATTTTATAGCGGGGGGACCAATGAGCAGTTCTTC.

Worth noting for this clonotype: The junction shows a germline mismatch at one end, possibly a read error. This chain connects TRBV7-7 to TRBJ2-5; perhaps TRBD2 as D (5 bases). The end of the DNA is better explained by TRBJ2-4, so the J call may be wrong. Germline CDR1 SSHAT, CDR2 FNYEAQ (reference sequence). The CDR3 sequence is 14 residues long. The CDR3 is CASSPGGGVNIQYF. Written as DNA, the CDR3 is TGTGCTAGCAGCCCCGGAGGTGGGGTGAACATTCAGTACTTC.